This T cell receptor (beta chain) comes out of a study of cytomegalovirus exposure and HLA in healthy donors. Regarding the study as a whole: Using a false discovery rate of 0.05, a later analysis showed that about 16,000 TCR beta sequences were associated with HLA alleles. Owing to their indistinguishability, certain V segments, notably TRBV6-2 and TRBV6-3, were excluded. Per published reports, the classifier diagnosed cytomegalovirus status with high specificity and sensitivity. Most sequenced TCRs were rare (though some public TCRs occurred in many donors).

The sample holds one count of this clone. Its antigen is as yet unknown. The CDR3 has 14 amino acids. V was shortened by 0 bases and J by 5 bases, with 11 bases between the two germline ends. The germline gives CDR1 SGHAT, CDR2 FQNNGV. PCR was performed using 60 Vbeta and 13 Jbeta primers. TCRdb's table, derived via immunoSEQ multiplex PCR, lists solely in-frame clones and lacks some. Here the sample spans around 170,000 clones, over 75% being singletons. This TCR was recovered from a middle-aged man in good health and CMV-seropositive. The chain is built from TRBV11-2 and TRBJ2-7, with D uncertain. Specimen: PBMCs. CDR3 sequence (DNA): TGTGCCAGCAGCTTAGAATTAAGCCGGGACGAGCAGTACTTC. Amino acids: CASSLELSRDEQYF.